The following is a TCR beta chain sequence with its context. Its antigen is undetermined. Method: immunoSEQ multiplex PCR; TCRdb's copy keeps in-frame clones and lacks some. The sample holds tens of thousands of clones, approximately 87% seen once. This entry belongs to a study of OX40 agonist ivuxolimab in advanced cancers. Study-wide findings and caveats: Expanded clones were, on average, more numerous among CD8+ T cells than CD4+. Blood T cells, both CD4+ and CD8+, expanded clonally by week 6 at 0.1 to 3.0 mg/kg.

Germline V gene lookup returns CDR1 MNHEY and CDR2 SVGAGI. Trimming stripped 5 bases from V and 2 bases from J, with 15 bases between. The CDR3 has 15 amino acids. V usage is TRBV6-5 and J usage is TRBJ1-1; weak D call: TRBD1 (5 bases). This clonotype originated in an adult with an advanced solid tumor such as melanoma, head and neck, liver or kidney cancer. Here the sequenced sample was CD4+ or CD8+ T cells sorted from blood, taken in a trial of the OX40 agonist ivuxolimab. The CDR3 sequence: CASSPRQPLNTEAFF. CDR3 sequence (DNA): TGTGCCAGCAGTCCGCGACAGCCTCTTAACACTGAAGCTTTCTTT.